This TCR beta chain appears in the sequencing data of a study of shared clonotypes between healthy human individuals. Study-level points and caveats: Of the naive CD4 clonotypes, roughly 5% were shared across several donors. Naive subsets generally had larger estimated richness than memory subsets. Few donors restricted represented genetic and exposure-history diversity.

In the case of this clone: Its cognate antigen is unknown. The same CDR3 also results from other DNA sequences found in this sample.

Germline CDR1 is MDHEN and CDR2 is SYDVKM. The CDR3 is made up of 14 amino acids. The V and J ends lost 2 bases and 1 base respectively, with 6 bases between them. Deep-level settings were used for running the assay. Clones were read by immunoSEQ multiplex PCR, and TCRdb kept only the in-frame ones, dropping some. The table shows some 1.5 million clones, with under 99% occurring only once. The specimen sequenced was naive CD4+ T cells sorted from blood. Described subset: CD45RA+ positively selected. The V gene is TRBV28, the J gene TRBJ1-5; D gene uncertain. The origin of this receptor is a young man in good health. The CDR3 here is CASSLLGSNQPQHF. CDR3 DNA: TGTGCCAGCAGTTTACTGGGCAGCAATCAGCCCCAGCATTTT.